The rows below give T cell receptor beta chains drawn from one sample of a study of cytomegalovirus exposure and HLA in healthy donors. The data were produced by immunoSEQ multiplex PCR, yet TCRdb's version contains in-frame clones alone and is incomplete. This table holds 150,000 to 200,000 clones, around 87% found once. Input material: PBMCs. These receptor sequences come from a woman under 30 in good health and CMV-seronegative. The conserved cysteine and the conserved F or W are not part of the CDR3 here. Part of the rows lack a size; the others show once, few, many or a class for expanded clones.

V gene | CDR3 length | clone size | CDR3 protein
TRBV18 | 12 | - | ASSMTGVNEKLF
TRBV7-7 | 12 | - | ASSPRPGGNEQF
TRBV7-2 | 13 | once | ASSSGGTIRDTQY
TRBV5-1 | 13 | - | ASSPLEGTPYGYT
TRBV19 | 16 | - | ASSHPGVLRGRNTEAF
TRBV7-9 | 14 | - | ASSLGLASSYNEQF
TRBV2 | 13 | - | ASSAEHRRTNEQF
TRBV5-4 | 13 | - | ASSLFSGRLSEQF
TRBV9 | 14 | once | ASSLTGHSGANVLT
TRBV4-3 | 13 | - | ASSQDLRVTDTQY
TRBV7-2 | 11 | - | ASSYQGVGGYT
TRBV6-1 | 13 | - | ASRPLNDNKIGYT
TRBV27 | 14 | - | ASRSRTGGFTYEQY
TRBV7-9 | 11 | - | ASRSAGGPMAF
TRBV25-1 | 12 | - | ASSEGGRWTEAF
TRBV4-1 | 14 | - | ASSQVTSGGTDTQY
TRBV20-1 | 8 | - | SAQLAEQF
TRBV27 | 11 | - | ASSGTGMREQY
TRBV30 | 15 | - | AWSVTRVWQGDEKLF
TRBV27 | 12 | - | ASAQGWVNTEAF
TRBV7-2 | 12 | - | ASSSYRGAYEQY
TRBV4-2 | 13 | - | ASSRTSGGGTEAF
TRBV5-8 | 13 | - | ASSLESATNEKLF
TRBV4-2 | 13 | - | ASSQDYSSYNEQF
TRBV11-1 | 12 | - | ASTRQEWNTEAF
TRBV7-9 | 14 | - | ASSPHRVGGHEKLF
TRBV28 | 11 | - | ASSLGREETQY
TRBV19 | 13 | - | ASSMGRGLNYGYT
TRBV7-2 | 12 | - | ASSSEALNTEAF
TRBV6-5 | 14 | once | ASSYSGGQGNEKLF
TRBV7-6 | 16 | - | ASSLGAQGALGNEKLF
TRBV7-8 | 10 | - | ASSITGNEQF
TRBV6-6 | 13 | - | ASSYSSGAREKLF
TRBV18 | 12 | - | ASSPGLADNEQF
TRBV9 | 14 | once | ASTMGGQTNTGELF
TRBV7-2 | 13 | - | ASSLPGTSGHQKY
TRBV9 | 11 | - | ASSVGPNTEAF
TRBV6-6 | 11 | - | ATLGRASYEQY
TRBV5-5 | 11 | - | ASSLYGSSPLH
TRBV5-4 | 14 | - | ASSSRLAGGGYEQY
TRBV11-2 | 14 | once | ASRSGQPATNEKLF
TRBV7-2 | 14 | - | ASSLLLAGGVDEQY
TRBV10-3 | 13 | once | ATAGTGWTNQPQH
TRBV5-4 | 13 | - | ASSSPPGNTGELF
TRBV6-5 | 13 | - | ASSYSRTLTGEAF
TRBV19 | 11 | - | ASSRRVRETQY
TRBV5-8 | 13 | - | ASSPGQGTDNEQF
TRBV11-3 | 10 | - | ASTNSTGELF
TRBV18 | 13 | - | ASSPEIALSYEQY
TRBV11-3 | 13 | few | ASSLMGGVQETQY
TRBV5-4 | 13 | - | ASRQPGGGLNEQF
TRBV6-5 | 11 | - | ASSSPEAYGYT
TRBV6-6 | 13 | - | ASSYDTDPIDEQF
TRBV5-1 | 13 | - | ASSAGNAANYGYT